One sample yielded the 17 T cell receptor beta chains listed below, sequenced in a study of vaccination and CD4 T cells after COVID-19. Using its own MiXCR run on the PCR reads, TCRdb lists one record per CDR3 protein. The sample contains about 21,000 distinct CDR3 sequences, about 50% of which appear only once. The sequenced sample was CD4+ T cells from blood, obtained before SARS-CoV-2 vaccination. These receptors all stem from a human donor who had recovered from COVID-19.

The rearrangement uses TRBV27 and TRBJ2-7; 9 bases match TRBD1. V lost 2 bases and J lost 4; bases outside the gene matches: 18. Germline CDR1 MNHEY, CDR2 SMNVEV (reference sequence). The CDR3 is 19 amino acids. The CDR3 here is CASSLRNPGTGYASYEQYF. The DNA for the CDR3 is TGTGCCAGCAGTTTACGGAACCCCGGGACAGGGTACGCGAGTTACGAGCAGTACTTC.

This clonotype occurred a few times. The chain combines TRBV20-1 with TRBJ1-1, with D unclear. This CDR3 comprises 13 residues. In germline, CDR1 is DFQATT, CDR2 SNEGSKA (reference sequence). V was shortened by 6 bases and J by 0 bases, with 11 bases between the two germline ends. The CDR3 protein is CSAPGTMNTEAFF. The DNA of the CDR3 is TGCAGTGCCCCAGGCACCATGAACACTGAAGCTTTCTTT.

The chain couples TRBV12-3 or TRBV12-4 to TRBJ2-7; 11 bases fit TRBD2. J gave up 3 bases and V 2 bases, and 0 bases lay outside the gene matches. The CDR3 contains 14 residues. The CDR3 reads CASSLTSGSYEQYF. CDR3 sequence (DNA): TGTGCCAGCAGTTTAACTAGCGGGAGCTACGAGCAGTACTTC.

This chain joins TRBV2 and TRBJ2-7, with D tentatively TRBD1 (5 bases). Germline V gene sequence: CDR1 SNHLY, CDR2 FYNNEI. This CDR3 has 14 residues. The V and J ends lost 7 bases and 0 bases respectively, with 13 bases between them. The CDR3 loop reads CASNLQENSYEQYF. The CDR3 DNA is TGTGCCAGCAACCTACAGGAGAACTCCTACGAGCAGTACTTC.

This clonotype appeared a single time. V and J are TRBV5-1 and TRBJ2-7; 8 bases map to TRBD2. Germline V gives CDR1 SGHRS, CDR2 YFSETQ. This CDR3 region has 13 residues. V was clipped by 0 bases and J by 11 bases; unmatched bases: 7. The CDR3 reads CASSLGRNSGKYF. CDR3 nucleotide sequence: TGCGCCAGCAGCTTGGGGAGGAATAGCGGGAAGTACTTC.

This clonotype was picked up a small number of times. This sequence joins TRBV27 and TRBJ2-2, with 10 bases fitting TRBD2. Trimming cost V 7 bases and J 3 bases; bases outside gene matches: 17. In germline, CDR1 is MNHEY, CDR2 SMNVEV (reference sequence). This CDR3 is 19 amino acids long. The CDR3 loop is CASTRGRTSGAGHTGELFF. The DNA for the CDR3 is TGTGCCAGCACCAGGGGTAGGACTAGCGGAGCGGGGCACACCGGGGAGCTGTTTTTT.

Only a few counts were recorded for this clonotype. The chain is built from TRBV10-3 and TRBJ2-2; D is unclear. The CDR3 has 11 residues. Germline V gives CDR1 ENHRY, CDR2 SYGVKD. Trimming shortened V by 8 bases and J by 3 bases, and 4 bases separated the two germline ends. The CDR3 coding sequence is TGTGCCATCGGGTACACCGGGGAGCTGTTTTTT. Its translation is CAIGYTGELFF.

There are a few counts of this clonotype. The rearrangement links TRBV20-1 to TRBJ1-2; no clear D gene. Trimming took off 0 bases at V and 8 bases at J, with 25 bases between the two ends. Germline lookup yields CDR1 DFQATT and CDR2 SNEGSKA (reference sequence). The CDR3 is 17 residues long. The CDR3, as DNA: TGCAGTGCTAGAGAGGGCAGCCACCTCTATGGGGAAGTCGGCTACACCTTC. This translates into CSAREGSHLYGEVGYTF.

This rearrangement joins TRBV2 to TRBJ1-1; possibly TRBD1 for D (6 bases). The CDR3 runs 13 residues. Germline CDR1 SNHLY, CDR2 FYNNEI. The V end lost 11 bases, the J end lost 2 bases, and 15 bases lay between the germline ends. The CDR3 DNA reads TGTGCCGGTACTGGACAGCCTAACACTGAAGCTTTCTTT. Protein product: CAGTGQPNTEAFF.

The genes are TRBV5-4 and TRBJ2-2; D might be TRBD2 (5 bases). Germline CDR1 SGHNT, CDR2 YYREEE (reference sequence). V dropped 3 bases and J dropped 1 base, with 13 bases sitting between them. The CDR3 spans 16 residues. CDR3 sequence reads: CASSSVGVKNTGELFF. The DNA for the CDR3 is TGTGCCAGCAGCTCTGTCGGGGTCAAGAACACCGGGGAGCTGTTTTTT.

The V gene is TRBV7-8, the J gene TRBJ1-2; perhaps TRBD1 as D (6 bases). The CDR3 runs to 13 residues. The V end lost 5 bases, the J end lost 7 bases, and 14 bases lay between the germline ends. The germline gives CDR1 SGHVS, CDR2 FQNEAQ. The CDR3 DNA follows: TGTGCCAGCAGCAACCGGGACACGAGTGGCTACACCTTC. It codes for CASSNRDTSGYTF. The full variable domain, in which reference TRBV7-8 and TRBJ1-2 provide the parts outside the CDR3, is GAGVSQSPRYKVAKRGQDVALRCDPISGHVSLFWYQQALGQGPEFLTYFQNEAQLDKSGLPSDRFFAERPEGSVSTLKIQRTQQEDSAVYLCASSNRDTSGYTFGSGTRLTVV.

The rearrangement links TRBV20-1 to TRBJ2-5; 13 nucleotides match TRBD2. The J segment lost 4 bases and the V segment lost 2 bases, leaving 4 bases of the junction unmatched. The germline V gene encodes CDR1 DFQATT and CDR2 SNEGSKA (reference sequence). This CDR3 contains 15 residues. The CDR3 loop reads CSARTSGGGIETQYF. DNA for the CDR3: TGCAGTGCTAGAACTAGCGGGGGGGGGATAGAGACCCAGTACTTC.

The chain carries TRBV12-3 or TRBV12-4 and TRBJ1-6; D is unresolved. The CDR3 is 17 amino acids. Trimming left V 3 bases short and J 0 bases short, with 12 bases between. CDR3 sequence (DNA): TGTGCCAGCAGTTTGGGGAGCGCAAGCTCCTATAATTCACCCCTCCACTTT. Amino acids: CASSLGSASSYNSPLHF.

The sample holds one count of this clonotype. The gene calls are TRBV7-8 and TRBJ2-7, with unresolved D. The length of the CDR3 is 16 residues. Germline lookup yields CDR1 SGHVS and CDR2 FQNEAQ. Between the trimmed V and J ends, which lost 3 bases and 6 bases, there was a span of 21 bases. The CDR3 bases are TGTGCCAGCAGCTTGCAAGCGTGGGGTGCCTACTCCGAGCAGTACTTC. Protein product: CASSLQAWGAYSEQYF.

This clonotype came up a few times. This chain uses TRBV28 with TRBJ2-7; TRBD1 matches 8 bases. The V and J ends lost 2 bases and 5 bases, in that order; junction bases with no gene match: 8. The CDR3 spans 15 residues. Germline V gene data show CDR1 as MDHEN and CDR2 as SYDVKM. CDR3: CASSLPTGVRNEQYF. CDR3 nucleotides: TGTGCCAGCAGTTTACCGACAGGGGTACGTAACGAGCAGTACTTC.

V is TRBV19 and J is TRBJ1-5, with D possibly being TRBD1 (5 bases). Germline CDR1 reads LNHDA; CDR2 reads SQIVND (reference sequence). The CDR3 has 17 residues. V was cut by 2 bases and J by 5 bases, with 19 bases left in between. CDR3 amino acids: CASSISGEARGYQPQHF. CDR3 sequence (DNA): TGTGCCAGTAGTATATCGGGGGAGGCACGGGGTTATCAGCCCCAGCATTTT.

The rearrangement joins TRBV4-1 to TRBJ1-5; no definite D call. Germline CDR1 MGHRA, CDR2 YSYEKL. The CDR3 length is 15 residues. V was shortened by 4 bases and J by 8 bases, with 18 bases between the two germline ends. The CDR3 bases are TGCGCCAGCAGCCGAGGAACAGTAGTTGCGGAGCCCCAGCATTTT. Translating it yields CASSRGTVVAEPQHF.